This entry is about one TCR beta chain. This entry comes from a study of CD8 T cells in Susac syndrome. The RNA input was about 0.45 to 1 ug, and it was reverse transcribed with random hexamers. TCRdb reprocessed the immunoSEQ multiplex PCR reads via MiXCR and lists one record per CDR3 protein. The sample gives under 200,000 distinct CDR3 sequences, roughly 94% of which show up once; roughly 0.12% is in the top ten. CDR1 is MNHNS and CDR2 is SASEGT in the germline V gene. CDR3 length: 16 residues. The V end lost 8 bases, the J end lost 4 bases, and 23 bases lay between the germline ends. Source material: CD4+ T cells from PBMCs. The chain recombines TRBV6-1 with TRBJ1-2; D may be TRBD1 (6 bases). This TCR was sampled from a human donor with Susac syndrome. As DNA, the CDR3 is TGTGCCAGCCTACCCGGACAGAAACATACACCCTATGGCTACACCTTC. As protein: CASLPGQKHTPYGYTF.